These 9 T cell receptor beta chains were sequenced from one sample in a study of immune heterogeneity within non-small cell lung tumors (dated by TCRdb to between 2017 and 2018). This sample was sequenced with a HiSeq X Ten. A multiplex PCR system amplified the TCR beta CDR3 region, with a first 10-cycle round using 32 V-gene forward and 13 J-gene reverse primers. TCRdb trimmed public reads at Q25 via fastp, called clones via MiXCR and kept in-frame beta chains. For every CDR3 protein sequence, its rows merge into one entry that carries the most common genes and DNA. The sample table holds 14,000 to 15,000 distinct CDR3 sequences, of which over 25% were seen once. The ten top clones hold 4% to 6.5% of the sample. Genomic DNA extracted from bulk tumor tissue served as TCR template, with around 600 ng gDNA amplified per sample. During surgery, several biopsies were collected from each primary tumor and placed as far from one another as possible within the tumor mass. The study cohort was described as untreated and was composed of newly diagnosed NSCLC cases undergoing curative surgery.

The specimen sequenced was lung tumor tissue. Receptors originate from a middle-aged man with non-small cell lung cancer.

This clonotype was observed a handful of times. The chain uses TRBV20-1 and TRBJ1-4; 9 bases map to TRBD1. Germline loops: CDR1 DFQATT, CDR2 SNEGSKA (reference sequence). V gave up 3 bases and J gave up 4 bases; unmatched junction bases: 9. The CDR3 loop spans 16 amino acids. CDR3 sequence (DNA): TGCAGTGCTAGGCGGCGCCGGACAGGGGATAATGAAAAACTGTTTTTT. Its protein product is CSARRRRTGDNEKLFF.

For this clonotype: This may be a read error: a much more frequent sequence differs by one nucleotide. CDR3: CASRVLRGEKSADTQYF. The CDR3, as DNA: TGTGCCAGCAGGGTCCTAAGAGGGGAAAAGTCGGCAGATACGCAGTATTTT. The rearrangement links TRBV6-1 to TRBJ2-3; D may correspond to TRBD1 or TRBD2 (5 bases each). This CDR3 comprises 17 residues. V gave up 6 bases and J gave up 4 bases, with 23 bases separating them. Germline loops: CDR1 MNHNS, CDR2 SASEGT.

Relative to its sample, this clonotype is medium-sized (0.01 to 0.1%). The rearrangement links TRBV28 to TRBJ2-7; TRBD1 agrees at 11 bases. Trimming took 4 bases from V and 6 from J; bases not matched to a gene: 5. Germline-derived CDR1 and CDR2 are MDHEN and SYDVKM. The CDR3 length is 14 residues. The CDR3 region has the DNA TGTGCCAGCAGTTCATCGGGACAGGGGGGCGAGCAGTACTTC. It yields the protein CASSSSGQGGEQYF.

Regarding this clonotype: A junction boundary mismatches the germline segment, possibly from a read error. V usage is TRBV4-1 and J usage is TRBJ1-1, with TRBD1 as a possible D gene (5 bases). CDR1 and CDR2 from the germline V gene are MGHRA and YSYEKL. The CDR3 is 13 amino acids. The CDR3 bases are TGCGCCAGCACCCAAGACAGGAACACTGAAGCTTTCTTT. Translating it yields CASTQDRNTEAFF.

In this sample, this clonotype is medium-sized. The chain employs TRBV2 and TRBJ2-1; 10 bases agree with TRBD1. This CDR3 is 15 amino acids long. In germline, CDR1 is SNHLY, CDR2 FYNNEI. V was clipped by 5 bases and J by 2 bases; unmatched bases: 3. CDR3 region: CASSSDRGTYNEQFF. The CDR3 nucleotides read TGTGCCAGCAGTTCGGACAGGGGGACCTACAATGAGCAGTTCTTC.

With respect to this clonotype: One base away lies a much larger clone, so this may be a sequencing read error. The chain employs TRBV28 and TRBJ2-1; tentatively, D is TRBD1 or TRBD2 (6 bases each). Per the germline V gene, CDR1 is MDHEN and CDR2 is SYDVKM. The germline V and J ends were trimmed by 3 bases and 7 bases, with 19 bases remaining between them. This CDR3 spans 16 amino acids. The CDR3 loop reads CASSLGGEGPTNEQFF. Written as DNA, the CDR3 is TGTGCCAGCAGTTTGGGGGGCGAGGGTCCTACAAATGAGCAGTTCTTC.

By frequency in the sample, this clonotype is medium-sized. This chain joins TRBV2 and TRBJ2-1, with TRBD2 as a possible D gene (6 bases). The CDR3 loop spans 13 amino acids. Germline CDR1 is SNHLY and CDR2 is FYNNEI. V lost 8 bases and J lost 4, with 12 bases in between. The DNA for the CDR3 is TGTGCCAGCTGGGACTTATTTTACAATGAGCAGTTCTTC. Its protein product is CASWDLFYNEQFF.

This clonotype was detected ten times or more. The chain uses TRBV28 and TRBJ2-1, with D tentatively TRBD2 (6 bases). The CDR3 is 16 amino acids. V shed 6 bases and J shed 2 bases, with 17 bases lying between them. Germline CDR1 reads MDHEN; CDR2 reads SYDVKM. The CDR3 DNA is TGTGCCAGCAGCTATCCCGGGACTGGTGCCTACAATGAGCAGTTCTTC. Translating gives CASSYPGTGAYNEQFF.

The chain is built from TRBV20-1 and TRBJ2-5; D perhaps matches TRBD1 (5 bases). Trimming removed 0 bases at V and 7 bases at J, with 15 bases between. The germline V gene has CDR1 DFQATT and CDR2 SNEGSKA (reference sequence). This CDR3 has 14 amino acids. The CDR3 is CSARDNQGPGTQYF. CDR3 coding DNA: TGCAGTGCTAGAGATAACCAGGGCCCTGGGACCCAGTACTTC.